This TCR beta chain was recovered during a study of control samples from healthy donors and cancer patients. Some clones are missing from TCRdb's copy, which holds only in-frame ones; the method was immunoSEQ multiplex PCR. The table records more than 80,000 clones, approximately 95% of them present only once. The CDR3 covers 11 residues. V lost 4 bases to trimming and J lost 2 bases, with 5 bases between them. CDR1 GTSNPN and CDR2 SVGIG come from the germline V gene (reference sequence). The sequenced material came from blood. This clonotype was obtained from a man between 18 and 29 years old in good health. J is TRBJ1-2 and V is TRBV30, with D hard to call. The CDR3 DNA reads TGTGCCTGGACGGAAAACTATGGCTACACCTTC. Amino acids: CAWTENYGYTF.